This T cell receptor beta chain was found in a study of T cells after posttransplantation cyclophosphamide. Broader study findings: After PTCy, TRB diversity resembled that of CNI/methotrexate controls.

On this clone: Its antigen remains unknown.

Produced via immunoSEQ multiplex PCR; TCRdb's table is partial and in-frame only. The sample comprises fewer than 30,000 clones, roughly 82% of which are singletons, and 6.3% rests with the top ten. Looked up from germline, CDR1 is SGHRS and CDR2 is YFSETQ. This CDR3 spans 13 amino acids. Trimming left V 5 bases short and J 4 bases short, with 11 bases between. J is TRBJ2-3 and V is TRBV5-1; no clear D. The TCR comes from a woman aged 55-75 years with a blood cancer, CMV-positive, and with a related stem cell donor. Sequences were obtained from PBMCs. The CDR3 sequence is CASRPSLADTQYF. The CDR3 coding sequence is TGCGCCAGCAGACCTTCACTGGCAGATACGCAGTATTTT.